What follows is one TCR beta chain and its context. Its matching antigen is unknown. Measured with immunoSEQ multiplex PCR; TCRdb has only the in-frame clones, and not every one. Among 60,000 to 70,000 clones, 75% to 90% were seen once, and the ten largest hold around 12%. This sample was included in a study of OX40 agonist ivuxolimab in advanced cancers. Across the study: Two cutaneous melanoma patients and one hepatocellular carcinoma patient, three in all, had partial responses.

Patients with autoimmune history or systemic immunosuppression were excluded. Germline CDR1 reads SGDLS; CDR2 reads YYNGEE. Trimming took 7 bases from V and 2 from J, leaving 9 bases between them. CDR3 size: 12 residues. Study findings and constraints: There were, on average, more expanded clones in CD8+ T cells than in CD4+.

This receptor was taken from an adult with an advanced solid tumor such as melanoma, head and neck, liver or kidney cancer. The chain joins TRBV9 to TRBJ1-2; no reliable D call. Sequencing was performed on CD4+ or CD8+ T cells sorted from blood, taken in a trial of the OX40 agonist ivuxolimab. CDR3 in DNA: TGTGCCAGCCTGACCGCGAACTATGGCTACACCTTC. As protein: CASLTANYGYTF.